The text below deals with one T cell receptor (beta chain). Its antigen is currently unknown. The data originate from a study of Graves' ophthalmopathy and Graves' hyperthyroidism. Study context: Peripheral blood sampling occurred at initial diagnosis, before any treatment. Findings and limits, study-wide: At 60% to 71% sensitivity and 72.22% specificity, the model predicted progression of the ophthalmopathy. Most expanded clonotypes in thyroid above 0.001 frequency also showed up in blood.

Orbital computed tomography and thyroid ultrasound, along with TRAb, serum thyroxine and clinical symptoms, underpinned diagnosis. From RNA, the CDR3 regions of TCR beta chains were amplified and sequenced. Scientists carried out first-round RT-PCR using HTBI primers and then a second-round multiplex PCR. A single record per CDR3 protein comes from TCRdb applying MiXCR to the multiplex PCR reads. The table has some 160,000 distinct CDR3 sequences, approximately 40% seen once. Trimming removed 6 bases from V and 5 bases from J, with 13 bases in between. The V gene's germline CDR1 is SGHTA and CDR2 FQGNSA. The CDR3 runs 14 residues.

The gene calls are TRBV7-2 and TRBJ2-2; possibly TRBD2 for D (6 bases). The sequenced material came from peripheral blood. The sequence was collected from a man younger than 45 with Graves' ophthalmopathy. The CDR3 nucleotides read TGTGCCAGCAGTTACGGGACTGGGACCGGGGAGCTGTTTTTT. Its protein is CASSYGTGTGELFF.